The 14 T cell receptor beta chains below all came from one sample that was sequenced in a study of OX40 agonist ivuxolimab in advanced cancers. Sequenced by immunoSEQ multiplex PCR; TCRdb stores in-frame clones only, minus some. The sample comprises 65,000 to 90,000 clones, 75% to 90% of which are singletons, and roughly 2.7% rests with the top ten. The sample consisted of CD4+ or CD8+ T cells sorted from blood, taken in a trial of the OX40 agonist ivuxolimab. The receptors were gathered from an adult with an advanced solid tumor such as melanoma, head and neck, liver or kidney cancer.

V is TRBV5-1 and J is TRBJ2-5; weak D call: TRBD1 (6 bases). Trimming removed 3 bases from V and 2 bases from J, with 8 bases in between. The CDR3 extends over 13 amino acids. CDR1 SGHRS and CDR2 YFSETQ come from the germline V gene. Here the CDR3 DNA reads TGCGCCAGCAGCTCGACAGGACAAGAGACCCAGTACTTC. Translated, it gives CASSSTGQETQYF.

V and J are TRBV5-6 and TRBJ2-7, with D perhaps assigned TRBD1 or TRBD2 (6 bases each). The CDR3 is 14 residues long. Trimming shortened V by 2 bases and J by 2 bases, and 11 bases separated the two germline ends. Germline CDR1 is SGHDT and CDR2 is YYEEEE. CDR3 DNA: TGTGCCAGCAGCTTATCGGGGGCCGCCTACGAGCAGTACTTC. Translating gives CASSLSGAAYEQYF.

The chain employs TRBV7-3 and TRBJ2-3; 10 positions match TRBD1. Germline assignment: CDR1 SGHTA and CDR2 FQGTGA. The CDR3 loop spans 15 amino acids. With V trimmed by 5 bases and J by 3 bases, 5 bases remained unmatched. The CDR3 DNA follows: TGTGCCAGCAGCCAGACGGGACAGGGGACAGATACGCAGTATTTT. Amino acid sequence: CASSQTGQGTDTQYF.

This clone was recorded only once. The rearrangement uses TRBV7-2 and TRBJ2-3, with TRBD2 identical over 16 bases. CDR1 and CDR2 (germline): SGHTA, FQGNSA. V lost 5 bases, J lost 9 bases, and 8 bases stayed unmatched. The CDR3 is 16 residues long. The CDR3 nucleotides are TGTGCCAGCAGCGTCCGCCCGGGACTAGCGGGGGGGACGCAGTATTTT. Protein product: CASSVRPGLAGGTQYF.

The CDR3 protein is CASSESGLAGARETQYF. The CDR3 DNA reads as TGTGCCAGCAGCGAATCGGGACTAGCGGGGGCCAGGGAGACCCAGTACTTC. The chain joins TRBV28 to TRBJ2-5; TRBD2 aligns across 14 bases. The junction had 11 bases not matched to a gene; V was cut back by 6 bases and J by 5 bases. Germline V CDR1 and CDR2: MDHEN, SYDVKM. CDR3 length: 17 amino acids.

This sequence joins TRBV5-1 and TRBJ2-7, with D possibly being TRBD2 (5 bases). V was trimmed by 0 bases and J by 2 bases, leaving 9 bases between them. CDR3 length: 14 residues. Germline V gene data show CDR1 as SGHRS and CDR2 as YFSETQ. The CDR3 DNA reads TGCGCCAGCAGCTTGGGTGACTATCCCTACGAGCAGTACGTC. This codes for CASSLGDYPYEQYV.

The gene calls are TRBV14 and TRBJ2-6, with 8 bases aligning to TRBD2. The junction had 8 bases not matched to a gene; V was cut back by 6 bases and J by 4 bases. There are 16 residues in the CDR3. Germline loops: CDR1 SGHDN, CDR2 FVKESK. The chain's CDR3 is CASSGGGLSGANVLTF. The DNA for the CDR3 is TGTGCCAGCAGTGGCGGGGGGCTTTCAGGGGCCAACGTCCTGACTTTC.

This clone was seen just once. V gene TRBV7-2 combines with J gene TRBJ2-4; weak D call: TRBD1 (5 bases). The V and J ends lost 0 bases and 0 bases respectively, with 15 bases between them. Per the germline V gene, CDR1 is SGHTA and CDR2 is FQGNSA. The CDR3 contains 18 residues. The CDR3 reads CASSLAGAGTLAKNIQYF. In nucleotides, the CDR3 is TGTGCCAGCAGCTTAGCAGGGGCAGGAACATTAGCCAAAAACATTCAGTACTTC.

This clone was seen only once. The genes are TRBV11-3 and TRBJ2-3, with 13 positions matching TRBD2. Germline V lookup: CDR1 SGHNT, CDR2 YENEEA. The trim removed 5 bases at V and 1 base at J, leaving 6 bases unmatched. This CDR3 has 17 amino acids. In DNA, the CDR3 is TGTGCCAGCAGCCGCGGGACTAGCGGGGTAGGCACAGATACGCAGTATTTT. This encodes CASSRGTSGVGTDTQYF.

The count of this clone is one. J is TRBJ2-7 and V is TRBV5-4; D is possibly TRBD2 (6 bases). Germline CDR1 reads SGHNT; CDR2 reads YYREEE (reference sequence). V lost 4 bases and J lost 7, with 12 bases in between. The CDR3 is 12 residues long. DNA for the CDR3: TGTGCCAGCAGCAAAGAACGGGGGGAGCAGTACGTC. It yields the protein CASSKERGEQYV.

This sequence joins TRBV5-1 and TRBJ1-1; possible D gene TRBD1, 5 bases. The V gene lost 0 bases and the J gene lost 2 bases, with 8 bases spanning the gap. The CDR3 totals 14 residues. The V gene's germline CDR1 is SGHRS and CDR2 YFSETQ. The CDR3 reads CASSLVGANTEAFF. In DNA form, the CDR3 reads TGCGCCAGCAGCTTGGTAGGGGCCAACACTGAAGCTTTCTTT.

This clone has just one count. The chain has TRBV11-1 and TRBJ2-1; no definite D call. In germline, CDR1 is SGHAT, CDR2 FQDESV (reference sequence). The CDR3 is 13 residues long. Deletions cut 8 bases from V and 6 bases from J, with 14 bases between. CDR3 DNA sequence: TGTGCCAGCGCTACGAATTCTCCCAATGAGCAGTTCTTC. It codes for CASATNSPNEQFF.

V gene TRBV30 combines with J gene TRBJ1-2; D unresolved. The CDR3 sequence is 12 residues long. V dropped 6 bases and J dropped 8 bases, with 16 bases sitting between them. Germline assignment: CDR1 GTSNPN and CDR2 SVGIG (reference sequence). The CDR3 spells CACPGRFGGYTF. The DNA of the CDR3 is TGTGCCTGCCCCGGGAGGTTTGGGGGCTACACCTTC.

The chain uses TRBV9 and TRBJ2-5, with D maybe TRBD1 (5 bases). The CDR3 consists of 18 residues. Germline V gives CDR1 SGDLS, CDR2 YYNGEE. V gave up 2 bases and J gave up 0 bases, with 20 bases separating them. The CDR3 protein is CASSVSLKGQGDQETQYF. The CDR3 coding sequence is TGTGCCAGCAGCGTTTCCCTGAAGGGCCAGGGCGACCAAGAGACCCAGTACTTC.